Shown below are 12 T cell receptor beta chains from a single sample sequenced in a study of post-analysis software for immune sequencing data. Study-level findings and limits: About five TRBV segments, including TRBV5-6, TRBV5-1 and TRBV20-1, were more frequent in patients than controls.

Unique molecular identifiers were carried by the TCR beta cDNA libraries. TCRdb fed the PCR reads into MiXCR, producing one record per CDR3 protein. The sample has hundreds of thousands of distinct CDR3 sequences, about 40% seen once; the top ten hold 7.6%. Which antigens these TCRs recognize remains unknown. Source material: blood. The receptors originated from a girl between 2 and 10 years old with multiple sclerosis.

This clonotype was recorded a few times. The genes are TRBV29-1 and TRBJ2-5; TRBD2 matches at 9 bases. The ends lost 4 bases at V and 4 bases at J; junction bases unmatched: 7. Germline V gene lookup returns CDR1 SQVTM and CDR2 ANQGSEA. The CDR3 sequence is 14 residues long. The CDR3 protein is CSVVGGTSTETQYF. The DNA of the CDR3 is TGCAGCGTTGTGGGGGGGACTAGCACAGAGACCCAGTACTTC.

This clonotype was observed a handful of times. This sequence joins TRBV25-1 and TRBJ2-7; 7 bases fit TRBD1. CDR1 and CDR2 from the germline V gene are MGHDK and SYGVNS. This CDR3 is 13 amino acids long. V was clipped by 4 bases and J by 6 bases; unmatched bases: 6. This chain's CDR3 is CASSATGPSEQYF. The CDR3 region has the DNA TGTGCCAGCAGTGCGACAGGGCCTTCCGAGCAGTACTTC.

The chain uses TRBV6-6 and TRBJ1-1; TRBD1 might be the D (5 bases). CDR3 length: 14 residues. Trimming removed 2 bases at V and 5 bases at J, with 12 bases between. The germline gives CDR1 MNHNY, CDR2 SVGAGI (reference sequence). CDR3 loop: CASSYPMGGTEAFF. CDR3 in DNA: TGTGCCAGCAGTTACCCGATGGGGGGGACTGAAGCTTTCTTT.

CDR3 nucleotides: TGTGCCAGCAGTGCGACGGTGGAAGAGACCCAGTACTTC. Translation gives CASSATVEETQYF. The gene calls are TRBV25-1 and TRBJ2-5; D is undetermined. CDR3 length: 13 residues. V was trimmed by 4 bases and J by 3 bases, leaving 9 bases between them. The germline CDR1 and CDR2 sequences are MGHDK and SYGVNS. Based on the CDR3 plus reference TRBV25-1 and TRBJ2-5, the full variable domain is EADIYQTPRYLVIGTGKKITLECSQTMGHDKMYWYQQDPGMELHLIHYSYGVNSTEKGDLSSESTVSRIRTEHFPLTLESARPSHTSQYLCASSATVEETQYFGPGTRLLVL.

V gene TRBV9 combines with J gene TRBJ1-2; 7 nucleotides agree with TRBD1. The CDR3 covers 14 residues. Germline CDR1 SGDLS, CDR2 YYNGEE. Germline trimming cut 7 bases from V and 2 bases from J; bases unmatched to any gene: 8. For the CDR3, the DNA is TGTGCCAGCGGTAGACAGGGACCGAACTATGGCTACACCTTC. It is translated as CASGRQGPNYGYTF.

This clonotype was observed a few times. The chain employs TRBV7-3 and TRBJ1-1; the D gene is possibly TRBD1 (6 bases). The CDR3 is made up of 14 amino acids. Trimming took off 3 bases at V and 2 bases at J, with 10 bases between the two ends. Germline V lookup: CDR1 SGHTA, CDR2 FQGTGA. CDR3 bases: TGTGCCAGCAGCTTTAAAGGGGGTAACACTGAAGCTTTCTTT. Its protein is CASSFKGGNTEAFF. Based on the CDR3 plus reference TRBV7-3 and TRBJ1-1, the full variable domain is GAGVSQTPSNKVTEKGKYVELRCDPISGHTALYWYRQSLGQGPEFLIYFQGTGAADDSGLPNDRFFAVRPEGSVSTLKIQRTERGDSAVYLCASSFKGGNTEAFFGQGTRLTVV.

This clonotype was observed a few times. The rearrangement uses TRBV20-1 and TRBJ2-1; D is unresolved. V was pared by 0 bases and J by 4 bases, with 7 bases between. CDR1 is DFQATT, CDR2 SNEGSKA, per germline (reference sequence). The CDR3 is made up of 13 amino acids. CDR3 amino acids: CSARDVVYNEQFF. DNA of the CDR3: TGCAGTGCTAGAGATGTAGTATACAATGAGCAGTTCTTC.

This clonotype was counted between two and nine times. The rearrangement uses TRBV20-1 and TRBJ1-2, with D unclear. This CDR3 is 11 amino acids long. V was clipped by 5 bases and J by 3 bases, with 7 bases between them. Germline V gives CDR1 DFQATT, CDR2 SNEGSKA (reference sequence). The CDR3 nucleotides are TGCAGTGCTTGGAAGGACTATGGCTACACCTTC. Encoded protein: CSAWKDYGYTF.

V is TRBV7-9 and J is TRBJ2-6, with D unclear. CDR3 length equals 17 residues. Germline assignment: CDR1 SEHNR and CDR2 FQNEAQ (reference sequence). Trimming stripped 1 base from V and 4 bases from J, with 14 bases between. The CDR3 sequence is CASSLVPGAEGANVLTF. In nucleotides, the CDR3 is TGTGCCAGCAGCTTAGTCCCGGGCGCGGAGGGGGCCAACGTCCTGACTTTC.

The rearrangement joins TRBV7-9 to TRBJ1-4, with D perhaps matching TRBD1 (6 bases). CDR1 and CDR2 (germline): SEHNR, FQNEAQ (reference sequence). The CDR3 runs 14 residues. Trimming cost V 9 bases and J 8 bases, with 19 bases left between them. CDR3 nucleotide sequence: TGTGCCAGTTCCTCCCAGGGGCGAGGAGAAAAACTGTTTTTT. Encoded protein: CASSSQGRGEKLFF.

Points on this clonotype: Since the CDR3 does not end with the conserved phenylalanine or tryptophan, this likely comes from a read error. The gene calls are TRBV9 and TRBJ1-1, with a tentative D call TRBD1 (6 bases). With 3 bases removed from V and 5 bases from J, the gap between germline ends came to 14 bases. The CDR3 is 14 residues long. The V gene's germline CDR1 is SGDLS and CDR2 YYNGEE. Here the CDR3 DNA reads TGTGCCAGCAGCGCAGTGGGGGGCGAGACTGAAGCTTTCGTT. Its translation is CASSAVGGETEAFV.

CDR3 in amino acids: CASSYPYQAGGPTYSTDTQYF. The CDR3 DNA reads as TGTGCCAGCAGTTACCCCTACCAAGCGGGAGGGCCTACTTATAGCACAGATACGCAGTATTTT. This chain links TRBV6-5 with TRBJ2-3, with 10 positions matching TRBD2. This CDR3 contains 21 residues. V gave up 2 bases and J gave up 0 bases; unmatched junction bases: 17. Germline CDR1 MNHEY, CDR2 SVGAGI.